This T cell receptor (beta chain) came from a study of T-cell reconstitution after alpha-beta-depleted transplantation in children. The CDR3 sequence is 11 residues long. V trimming: 6 bases; J trimming: 12 bases; junction bases outside the gene matches: 8. In germline, CDR1 is MNHEY, CDR2 SVGEGT. Unique molecular identifiers were incorporated when the TCRbeta library was constructed. TCRdb re-derived calls from the PCR reads in MiXCR, one entry per CDR3 protein. The sample contains around 530,000 distinct CDR3 sequences, approximately 30% of which appear only once. Specimen: PBMCs from the stem cell graft donor, collected from the stem cell graft. V gene TRBV6-2 or TRBV6-3 combines with J gene TRBJ2-7, with 7 bases that match TRBD2. The receptor comes from a human donor who donated a stem cell graft to a child with aplastic anemia. CDR3 region: CASRLAASTYV. Written as DNA, the CDR3 is TGTGCCAGCAGGCTAGCGGCCAGCACGTACGTC.